This T cell receptor beta chain was captured in a study of blood T cell repertoires in COVID-19. Study in general: From T cells, B-cell-depleted T cells, or PBMCs came the material, which was cDNA or gDNA.

In the source study's methods: Amplification of reference gene primers was used by the study to estimate nucleated cell counts. The protocol was immunoSEQ multiplex PCR, while the TCRdb copy is restricted to in-frame clones and leaves out a portion. The D gene and trimming were derived from the DNA, and the V and J assignments and clone size from that table. The top ten hold about 3.5% of the sample, which has 140,000 to 150,000 clones, about four fifths seen once. CDR3 length: 15 amino acids. After removal of 6 bases from V and 4 bases from J, the junction contained 10 bases not matched to a gene. Germline V gene data show CDR1 as MNHEY and CDR2 as SVGAGI.

What was sequenced was peripheral blood. This chain joins TRBV6-5 and TRBJ2-7, with TRBD2 matching 9 bases. The clonotype comes from a man in his 70s who had recovered from COVID-19. As DNA, the CDR3 is TGTGCCAGCAGCTGGGGCGGGAGGGCCTCGTACGAGCAGTACTTC. Protein product: CASSWGGRASYEQYF.